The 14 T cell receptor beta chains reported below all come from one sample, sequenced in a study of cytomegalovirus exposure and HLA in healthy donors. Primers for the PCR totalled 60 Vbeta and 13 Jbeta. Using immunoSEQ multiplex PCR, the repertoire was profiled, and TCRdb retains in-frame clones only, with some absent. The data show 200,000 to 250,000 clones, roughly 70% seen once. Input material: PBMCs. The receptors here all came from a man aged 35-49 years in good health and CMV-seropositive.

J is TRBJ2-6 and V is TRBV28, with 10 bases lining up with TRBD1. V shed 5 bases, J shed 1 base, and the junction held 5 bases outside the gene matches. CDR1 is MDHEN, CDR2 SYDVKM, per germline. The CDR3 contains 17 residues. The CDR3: CASSSRTGGSGANVLTF. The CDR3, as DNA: TGTGCCAGCAGTAGTCGGACAGGGGGGTCTGGGGCCAACGTCCTGACTTTC.

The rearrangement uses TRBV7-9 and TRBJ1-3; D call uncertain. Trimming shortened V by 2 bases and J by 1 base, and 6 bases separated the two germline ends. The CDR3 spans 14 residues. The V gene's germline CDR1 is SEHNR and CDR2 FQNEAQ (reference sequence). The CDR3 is CASSLRGSGNTIYF. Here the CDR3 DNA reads TGTGCCAGCAGCTTACGAGGGTCTGGAAACACCATATATTTT.

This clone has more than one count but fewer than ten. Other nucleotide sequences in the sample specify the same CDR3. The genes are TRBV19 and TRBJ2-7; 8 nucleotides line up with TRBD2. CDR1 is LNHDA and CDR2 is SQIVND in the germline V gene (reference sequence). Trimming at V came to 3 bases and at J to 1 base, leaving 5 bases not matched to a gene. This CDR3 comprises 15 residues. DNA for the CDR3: TGTGCCAGTAGTATTGAGGCGGGGGGTTCCTACGAGCAGTACTTC. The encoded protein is CASSIEAGGSYEQYF.

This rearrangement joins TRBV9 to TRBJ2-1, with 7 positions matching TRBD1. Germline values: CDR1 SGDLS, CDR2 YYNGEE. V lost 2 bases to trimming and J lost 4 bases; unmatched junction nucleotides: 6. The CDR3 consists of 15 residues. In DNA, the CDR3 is TGTGCCAGCAGCGTGGGACAGATGATGTACAATGAGCAGTTCTTC. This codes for CASSVGQMMYNEQFF.

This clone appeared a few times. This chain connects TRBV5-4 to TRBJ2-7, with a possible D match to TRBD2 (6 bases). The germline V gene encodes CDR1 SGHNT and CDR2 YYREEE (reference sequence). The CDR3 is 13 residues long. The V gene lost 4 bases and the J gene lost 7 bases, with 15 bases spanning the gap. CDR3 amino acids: CASSLRDSQEQYF. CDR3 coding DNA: TGTGCCAGCAGCCTCCGGGACTCCCAAGAGCAGTACTTC. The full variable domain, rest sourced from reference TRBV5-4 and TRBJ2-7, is ETGVTQSPTHLIKTRGQQVTLRCSSQSGHNTVSWYQQALGQGPQFIFQYYREEENGRGNFPPRFSGLQFPNYSSELNVNALELDDSALYLCASSLRDSQEQYFGPGTRLTVT.

CDR3 loop: CASSPRTSGGAGYEQYF. CDR3 sequence (DNA): TGTGCCAGTAGTCCCCGGACTAGCGGGGGGGCTGGCTACGAGCAGTACTTC. The chain links TRBV19 to TRBJ2-7; 15 bases are shared with TRBD2. CDR1 and CDR2 from the germline V gene are LNHDA and SQIVND (reference sequence). V shed 5 bases, J shed 3 bases, and the junction held 8 bases outside the gene matches. The CDR3 totals 17 residues.

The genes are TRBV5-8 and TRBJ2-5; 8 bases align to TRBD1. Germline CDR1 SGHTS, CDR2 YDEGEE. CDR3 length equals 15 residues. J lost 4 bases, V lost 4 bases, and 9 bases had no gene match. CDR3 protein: CASSPGQAGRETQYF. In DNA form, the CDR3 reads TGTGCCAGCAGCCCGGGACAGGCCGGCAGAGAGACCCAGTACTTC.

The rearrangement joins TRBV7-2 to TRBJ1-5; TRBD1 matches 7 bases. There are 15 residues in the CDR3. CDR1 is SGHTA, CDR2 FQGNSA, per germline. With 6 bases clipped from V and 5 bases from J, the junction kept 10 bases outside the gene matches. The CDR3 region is CASSGQVFGDQPQHF. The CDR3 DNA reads TGTGCCAGCAGTGGACAGGTCTTCGGGGATCAGCCCCAGCATTTT.

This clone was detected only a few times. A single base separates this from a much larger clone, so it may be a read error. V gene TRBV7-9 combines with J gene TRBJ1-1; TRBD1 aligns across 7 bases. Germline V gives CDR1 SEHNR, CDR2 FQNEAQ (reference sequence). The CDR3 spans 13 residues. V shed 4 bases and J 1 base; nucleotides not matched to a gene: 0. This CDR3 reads CASSWTGNTEAFF. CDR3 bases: TGTGCCAGCAGCTGGACAGGGAACACTGAAGCTTTCTTT. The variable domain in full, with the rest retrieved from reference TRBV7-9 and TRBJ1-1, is DTGVSQNPRHKITKRGQNVTFRCDPISEHNRLYWYRQTLGQGPEFLTYFQNEAQLEKSRLLSDRFSAERPKGSFSTLEIQRTEQGDSAMYLCASSWTGNTEAFFGQGTRLTVV.

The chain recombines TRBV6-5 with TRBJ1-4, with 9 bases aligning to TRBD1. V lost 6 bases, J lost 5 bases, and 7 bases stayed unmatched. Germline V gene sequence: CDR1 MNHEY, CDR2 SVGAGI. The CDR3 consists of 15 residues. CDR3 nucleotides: TGTGCCAGCAGCTTAGGACAGGGGCGAAATGAAAAACTGTTTTTT. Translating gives CASSLGQGRNEKLFF.

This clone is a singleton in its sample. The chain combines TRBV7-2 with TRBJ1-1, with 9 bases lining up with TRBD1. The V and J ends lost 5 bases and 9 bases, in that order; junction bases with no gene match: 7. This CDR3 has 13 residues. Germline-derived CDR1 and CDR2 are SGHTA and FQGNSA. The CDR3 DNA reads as TGTGCCAGCAGCCCTGGACAGGGGCAAAAAGCTTTCTTT. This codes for CASSPGQGQKAFF.

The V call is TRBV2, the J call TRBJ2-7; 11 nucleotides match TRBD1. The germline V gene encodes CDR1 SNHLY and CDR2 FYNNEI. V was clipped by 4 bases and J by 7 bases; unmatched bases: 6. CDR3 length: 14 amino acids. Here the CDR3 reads CASSGRTGGREQYF. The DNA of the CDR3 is TGTGCCAGCAGTGGGAGGACAGGGGGCAGGGAGCAGTACTTC.

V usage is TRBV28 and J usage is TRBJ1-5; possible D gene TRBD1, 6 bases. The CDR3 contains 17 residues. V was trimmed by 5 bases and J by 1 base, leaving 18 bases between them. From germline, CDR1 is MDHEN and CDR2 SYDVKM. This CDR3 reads CASSPPHRVRSNQPQHF. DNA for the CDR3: TGTGCCAGCAGTCCTCCTCACAGGGTGCGGAGCAATCAGCCCCAGCATTTT. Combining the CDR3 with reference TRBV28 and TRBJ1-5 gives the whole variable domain DVKVTQSSRYLVKRTGEKVFLECVQDMDHENMFWYRQDPGLGLRLIYFSYDVKMKEKGDIPEGYSVSREKKERFSLILESASTNQTSMYLCASSPPHRVRSNQPQHFGDGTRLSIL.

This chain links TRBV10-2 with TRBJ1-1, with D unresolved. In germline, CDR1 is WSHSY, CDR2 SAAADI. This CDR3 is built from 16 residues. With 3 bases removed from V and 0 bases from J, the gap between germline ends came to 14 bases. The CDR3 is CASSDGDFYMNTEAFF. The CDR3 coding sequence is TGCGCCAGCAGTGATGGAGATTTTTATATGAACACTGAAGCTTTCTTT.